The rows below give T cell receptor beta chains drawn from one sample of a study of blood T cells in healthy people across ages. TCRdb used MiXCR to reprocess the 5' RACE reads, holding one entry per CDR3 protein. The data hold about 1.4 million distinct CDR3 sequences, with roughly 59% observed a single time. Source material: blood. Receptors were obtained from a young man in good health. CDR3s include the opening cysteine and the closing phenylalanine or tryptophan. Fields, in order: D gene, J gene, V gene, clone size, CDR3 length, CDR3 DNA, CDR3 protein. A D gene is named only where the DNA matches it firmly. Expanded clones are given a class, and other clones once, few, many or no size at all.

d_call: TRBD2
j_call: TRBJ2-1
v_call: TRBV5-1
clone_size: -
cdr3_length: 14
cdr3_nt: TGCGCCACCCGACTAGCGGGGTTCTCCAATGAGCAGTTCTTC
cdr3_aa: CATRLAGFSNEQFF

d_call: TRBD2
j_call: TRBJ2-7
v_call: TRBV6-6
clone_size: few
cdr3_length: 14
cdr3_nt: TGTGCCAGCACGATAGCGGGAGGGTCCTACGAGCAGTACTTC
cdr3_aa: CASTIAGGSYEQYF

d_call: TRBD1
j_call: TRBJ2-7
v_call: TRBV2
clone_size: few
cdr3_length: 14
cdr3_nt: TGTGCCAGCAGTGGGACAGGGAACTCCTACGAGCAGTACTTC
cdr3_aa: CASSGTGNSYEQYF

d_call: -
j_call: TRBJ2-1
v_call: TRBV7-7
clone_size: -
cdr3_length: 19
cdr3_nt: TGTGCCAGCAGCCCCCGCCTGAGACTAGAGGGGAGTGTTGTTAATGAGCAGTTCTTC
cdr3_aa: CASSPRLRLEGSVVNEQFF

d_call: -
j_call: TRBJ2-6
v_call: TRBV4-3
clone_size: few
cdr3_length: 17
cdr3_nt: TGCGCCAGCAGCCAGAGCCTACAGGGCCCTGGGGCCAACGTCCTGACTTTC
cdr3_aa: CASSQSLQGPGANVLTF

d_call: TRBD1
j_call: TRBJ2-5
v_call: TRBV28
clone_size: few
cdr3_length: 16
cdr3_nt: TGTGCCAGCAGCCGCACGACTTCGGACAGGAAAGAGACCCAGTACTTC
cdr3_aa: CASSRTTSDRKETQYF

d_call: TRBD1
j_call: TRBJ2-5
v_call: TRBV29-1
clone_size: -
cdr3_length: 13
cdr3_nt: TGCAGCGTCACTTCCGGGACAGAAGAGACCCAGTACTTC
cdr3_aa: CSVTSGTEETQYF

d_call: TRBD1
j_call: TRBJ1-1
v_call: TRBV5-1
clone_size: -
cdr3_length: 15
cdr3_nt: TGCGCCAGCAGAGCGGTAACCAGGGGGGGCCCTGAAGCTTTCTTT
cdr3_aa: CASRAVTRGGPEAFF

d_call: -
j_call: TRBJ1-1
v_call: TRBV3-1
clone_size: -
cdr3_length: 15
cdr3_nt: TGTGCCAGCAGCCAAGATCACAGGAGGGGGACTGAAGCTTTCTTT
cdr3_aa: CASSQDHRRGTEAFF

d_call: -
j_call: TRBJ2-5
v_call: TRBV4-3
clone_size: -
cdr3_length: 15
cdr3_nt: TGCGCCAGCAGCCAAGATTTAGGGCTAGCAGAGACCCAGTACTTC
cdr3_aa: CASSQDLGLAETQYF

d_call: TRBD1
j_call: TRBJ1-5
v_call: TRBV15
clone_size: -
cdr3_length: 12
cdr3_nt: TGTGCCACCAGCAGAGGGACAGGGCCCCAGCATTTT
cdr3_aa: CATSRGTGPQHF

d_call: -
j_call: TRBJ2-5
v_call: TRBV7-9
clone_size: -
cdr3_length: 14
cdr3_nt: TGTGCCAGCAGCCAAAGAGTCGGCCAAGAGACCCAGTACTTC
cdr3_aa: CASSQRVGQETQYF

d_call: -
j_call: TRBJ1-1
v_call: TRBV28
clone_size: few
cdr3_length: 15
cdr3_nt: TGTGCCAGCAGGCTTACGGACGGAAAGAACACTGAAGCTTTCTTT
cdr3_aa: CASRLTDGKNTEAFF

d_call: TRBD1
j_call: TRBJ2-5
v_call: TRBV20-1
clone_size: few
cdr3_length: 15
cdr3_nt: TGCAGTGCTCCCACTCGACAGGGATCTTATCGGACCCAGTACTTC
cdr3_aa: CSAPTRQGSYRTQYF

d_call: TRBD2
j_call: TRBJ2-6
v_call: TRBV27
clone_size: -
cdr3_length: 18
cdr3_nt: TGTGCCAGCAGTCCGCCTAGCGGGGGGAACTCTGGGGCCAACGTCCTGACTTTC
cdr3_aa: CASSPPSGGNSGANVLTF

d_call: -
j_call: TRBJ1-1
v_call: TRBV28
clone_size: -
cdr3_length: 14
cdr3_nt: TGTGCCAGCACCCGCGGGGAGGGGAACACTGAAGCTTTCTTT
cdr3_aa: CASTRGEGNTEAFF

d_call: -
j_call: TRBJ2-7
v_call: TRBV20-1
clone_size: -
cdr3_length: 12
cdr3_nt: TGCAGTGGTAGCGGTCCCTCCTACGAGCAGTACTTC
cdr3_aa: CSGSGPSYEQYF

d_call: -
j_call: TRBJ2-1
v_call: TRBV7-8
clone_size: -
cdr3_length: 11
cdr3_nt: TGTGCCAGCAGCTTAGTGCGGGGCGTGTTCTTC
cdr3_aa: CASSLVRGVFF

d_call: -
j_call: TRBJ2-7
v_call: TRBV29-1
clone_size: -
cdr3_length: 13
cdr3_nt: TGCAGCGTTCAACTAGGGTCTGTGGACGAGCAGTACTTC
cdr3_aa: CSVQLGSVDEQYF

d_call: -
j_call: TRBJ2-1
v_call: TRBV4-1
clone_size: -
cdr3_length: 14
cdr3_nt: TGCGCCAGCCGAGACAGTAGGGGATACAATGAGCAGTTCTTC
cdr3_aa: CASRDSRGYNEQFF

d_call: -
j_call: TRBJ2-6
v_call: TRBV5-1
clone_size: -
cdr3_length: 15
cdr3_nt: TGCGCCAGCAGCTTGTGGTCAGCTGGGGCCAACGTCCTGACTTTC
cdr3_aa: CASSLWSAGANVLTF